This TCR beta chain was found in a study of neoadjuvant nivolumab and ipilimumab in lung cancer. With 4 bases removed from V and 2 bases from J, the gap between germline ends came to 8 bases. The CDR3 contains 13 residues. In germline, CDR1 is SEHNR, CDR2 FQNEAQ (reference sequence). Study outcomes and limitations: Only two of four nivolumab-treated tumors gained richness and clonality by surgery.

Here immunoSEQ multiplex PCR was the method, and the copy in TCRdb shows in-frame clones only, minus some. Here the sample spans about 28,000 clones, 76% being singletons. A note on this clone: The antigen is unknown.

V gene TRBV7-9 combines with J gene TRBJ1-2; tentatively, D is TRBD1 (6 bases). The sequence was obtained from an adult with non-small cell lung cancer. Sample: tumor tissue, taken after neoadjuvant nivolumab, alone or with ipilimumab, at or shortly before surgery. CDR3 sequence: CASSSGQNYGYTF. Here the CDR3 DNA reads TGTGCCAGCAGCTCAGGACAGAACTATGGCTACACCTTC. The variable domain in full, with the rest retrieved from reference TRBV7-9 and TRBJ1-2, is DTGVSQNPRHKITKRGQNVTFRCDPISEHNRLYWYRQTLGQGPEFLTYFQNEAQLEKSRLLSDRFSAERPKGSFSTLEIQRTEQGDSAMYLCASSSGQNYGYTFGSGTRLTVV.